The 11 T cell receptor beta chains below were found in one sample sequenced in a study of blood T cell repertoires in COVID-19. Here immunoSEQ multiplex PCR was the method, and the copy in TCRdb shows in-frame clones only, minus some. The data show 200,000 to 250,000 clones, 80% to 90% seen once. The sequencing sample was made of PBMCs or T cells enriched from blood (not recorded which). These receptors came from a woman younger than 30 in a cohort exposed to, infected with or recovered from COVID-19 (not recorded which).

The chain joins TRBV10-2 to TRBJ2-2; 9 nucleotides align to TRBD2. CDR3 size: 15 residues. Germline V gene data show CDR1 as WSHSY and CDR2 as SAAADI. The V gene end was trimmed by 7 bases and the J gene end by 6 bases; junction bases not matched to a gene: 9. CDR3 in amino acids: CASNEGLATPGELFF. For the CDR3, the DNA is TGCGCCAGCAACGAAGGACTAGCGACCCCCGGGGAGCTGTTTTTT.

This sequence joins TRBV10-1 and TRBJ2-1, with D possibly TRBD2 on 5 matching bases. Germline V gene lookup returns CDR1 WNHNN and CDR2 SYGVQD (reference sequence). The ends were cut back, 0 bases at V and 5 bases at J, with 8 bases in the middle. There are 14 residues in the CDR3. The CDR3 loop is CASSESAANNEQFF. The CDR3 bases are TGCGCCAGCAGTGAGTCAGCGGCAAACAATGAGCAGTTCTTC.

Here the CDR3 DNA reads TGTGCCAGCAGTTACTCGCAGGACTCCTACGAGCAGTACTTC. This sequence encodes CASSYSQDSYEQYF. The genes are TRBV6-5 and TRBJ2-7, with unresolved D. The length of the CDR3 is 14 residues. With 0 bases removed from V and 0 bases from J, the gap between germline ends came to 6 bases. Germline lookup yields CDR1 MNHEY and CDR2 SVGAGI.

This chain joins TRBV19 and TRBJ1-2; possibly TRBD1 for D (5 bases). Germline lookup yields CDR1 LNHDA and CDR2 SQIVND (reference sequence). The CDR3 has 16 amino acids. V lost 6 bases and J 2 bases, leaving 19 bases between the germline ends. The CDR3 region is CASRTGQGTFNYGYTF. In DNA, the CDR3 is TGTGCCAGTAGAACCGGCCAGGGAACCTTCAACTATGGCTACACCTTC. The entire variable domain, with the rest obtained from reference TRBV19 and TRBJ1-2, is as follows: DGGITQSPKYLFRKEGQNVTLSCEQNLNHDAMYWYRQDPGQGLRLIYYSQIVNDFQKGDIAEGYSVSREKKESFPLTVTSAQKNPTAFYLCASRTGQGTFNYGYTFGSGTRLTVV.

The chain recombines TRBV10-1 with TRBJ1-4; 8 bases map to TRBD1. The CDR3 is 15 amino acids. Trimming removed 2 bases from V and 1 base from J; junction bases left unmatched: 0. From germline, CDR1 is WNHNN and CDR2 SYGVQD (reference sequence). This chain's CDR3 is CASSEGTGTNEKLFF. Here the CDR3 DNA reads TGCGCCAGCAGTGAGGGGACAGGAACTAATGAAAAACTGTTTTTT.

The chain uses TRBV7-3 and TRBJ1-1; D ambiguous. Germline CDR1 SGHTA, CDR2 FQGTGA. Trimming took 1 base from V and 3 from J, leaving 6 bases between them. The CDR3 is 13 amino acids. Here the CDR3 DNA reads TGTGCCAGCAGCTTAAGACAAGACACTGAAGCTTTCTTT. This encodes CASSLRQDTEAFF. Full variable domain (remainder filled in from reference TRBV7-3 and TRBJ1-1): GAGVSQTPSNKVTEKGKYVELRCDPISGHTALYWYRQSLGQGPEFLIYFQGTGAADDSGLPNDRFFAVRPEGSVSTLKIQRTERGDSAVYLCASSLRQDTEAFFGQGTRLTVV.

The V and J genes are TRBV4-1 and TRBJ2-1; D possibly corresponds to TRBD2 (7 bases). The CDR3 extends over 16 amino acids. Germline CDR1 reads MGHRA; CDR2 reads YSYEKL. Trimming pared 0 bases from V and 7 bases from J, leaving 16 bases between. CDR3 coding DNA: TGCGCCAGCAGCCAAGAATATGCGCGGGGGCGGAATGAGCAGTTCTTC. Residues: CASSQEYARGRNEQFF.

V is TRBV7-8 and J is TRBJ1-1; TRBD1 might be the D (6 bases). The V end lost 5 bases, the J end lost 5 bases, and 12 bases lay between the germline ends. Germline CDR1 is SGHVS and CDR2 is FQNEAQ. The CDR3 length is 13 residues. The CDR3 nucleotides read TGTGCCAGCAGCCCCGGGACACTAACTGAAGCTTTCTTT. Protein: CASSPGTLTEAFF.

The gene calls are TRBV5-1 and TRBJ2-7; TRBD2 is a possible D gene (5 bases). The CDR3 is 15 amino acids. Germline V lookup: CDR1 SGHRS, CDR2 YFSETQ. The V end lost 0 bases, the J end lost 0 bases, and 10 bases lay between the germline ends. The CDR3 region is CASSLVQDFSYEQYF. The CDR3 DNA reads as TGCGCCAGCAGCTTGGTCCAGGACTTCTCCTACGAGCAGTACTTC.

J is TRBJ2-1 and V is TRBV25-1; D not resolved. Per the germline V gene, CDR1 is MGHDK and CDR2 is SYGVNS. CDR3 length: 10 residues. The CDR3 here is CIGVPPEQFF. CDR3 DNA: TGTATTGGAGTCCCCCCAGAGCAGTTCTTC. The whole variable domain, remainder taken from reference TRBV25-1 and TRBJ2-1, is EADIYQTPRYLVIGTGKKITLECSQTMGHDKMYWYQQDPGMELHLIHYSYGVNSTEKGDLSSESTVSRIRTEHFPLTLESARPSHTSQYLCIGVPPEQFFGPGTRLTVL.

The CDR3 loop reads CASSLERVMNTEAFF. The CDR3 coding sequence is TGCGCCAGCAGCTTGGAGCGGGTAATGAACACTGAAGCTTTCTTT. This chain joins TRBV5-1 and TRBJ1-1, with D unclear. Germline loops: CDR1 SGHRS, CDR2 YFSETQ. This CDR3 region has 15 residues. The V and J ends lost 0 bases and 0 bases respectively, with 9 bases between them.